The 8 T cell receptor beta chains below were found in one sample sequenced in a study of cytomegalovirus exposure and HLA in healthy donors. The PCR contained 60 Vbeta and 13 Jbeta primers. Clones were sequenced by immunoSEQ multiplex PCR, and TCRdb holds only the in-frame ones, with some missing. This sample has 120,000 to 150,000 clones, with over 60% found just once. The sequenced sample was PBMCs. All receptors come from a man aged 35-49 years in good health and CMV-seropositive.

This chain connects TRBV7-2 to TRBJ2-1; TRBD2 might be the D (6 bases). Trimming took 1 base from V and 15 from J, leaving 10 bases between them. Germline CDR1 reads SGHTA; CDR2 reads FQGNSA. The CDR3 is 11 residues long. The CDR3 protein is CASSLEGGGFF. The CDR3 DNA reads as TGTGCCAGCAGCTTAGAGGGAGGCGGGTTCTTC.

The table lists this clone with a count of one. In nucleotides, the CDR3 is TGTGCCAGCAGTCCCGGGACACCCTATGGCTACACCTTC. This translates into CASSPGTPYGYTF. The chain has TRBV6-5 and TRBJ1-2; TRBD1 might be the D (6 bases). This CDR3 comprises 13 residues. Germline V CDR1 and CDR2: MNHEY, SVGAGI. Trimming shortened V by 5 bases and J by 4 bases, and 11 bases separated the two germline ends.

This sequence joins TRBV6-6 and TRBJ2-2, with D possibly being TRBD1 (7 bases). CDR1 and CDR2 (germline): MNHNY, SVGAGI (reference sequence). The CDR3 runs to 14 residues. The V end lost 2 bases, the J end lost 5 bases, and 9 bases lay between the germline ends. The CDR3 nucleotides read TGTGCCAGCAGTTACGCAGGGGGGACCGGGGAGCTGTTTTTT. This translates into CASSYAGGTGELFF.

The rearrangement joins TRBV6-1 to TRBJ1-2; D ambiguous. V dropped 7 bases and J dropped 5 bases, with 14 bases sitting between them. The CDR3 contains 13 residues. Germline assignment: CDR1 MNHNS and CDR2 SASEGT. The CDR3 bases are TGTGCCAGCACCACGAGGGAAAATTATGGCTACACCTTC. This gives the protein CASTTRENYGYTF.

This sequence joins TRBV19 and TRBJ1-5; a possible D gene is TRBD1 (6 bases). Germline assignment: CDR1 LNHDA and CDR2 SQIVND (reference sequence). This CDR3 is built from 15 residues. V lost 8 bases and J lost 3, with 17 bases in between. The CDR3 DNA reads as TGTGCCAGTGGAACGGGACAAGGGATCAATCAGCCCCAGCATTTT. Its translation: CASGTGQGINQPQHF.

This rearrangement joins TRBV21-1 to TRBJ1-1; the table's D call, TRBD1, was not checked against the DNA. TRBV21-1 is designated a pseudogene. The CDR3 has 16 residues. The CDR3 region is CASSKAAGGGNTEAFF. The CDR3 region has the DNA TGTGCCAGCAGCAAAGCGGCAGGGGGCGGGAACACTGAAGCTTTCTTT.

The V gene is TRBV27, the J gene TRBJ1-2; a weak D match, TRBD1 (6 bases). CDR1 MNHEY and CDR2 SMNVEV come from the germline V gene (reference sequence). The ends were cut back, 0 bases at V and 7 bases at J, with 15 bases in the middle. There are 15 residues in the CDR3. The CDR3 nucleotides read TGTGCCAGCAGTTTATCGGGGGCAAGGGGCGGTGGCTACACCTTC. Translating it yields CASSLSGARGGGYTF.

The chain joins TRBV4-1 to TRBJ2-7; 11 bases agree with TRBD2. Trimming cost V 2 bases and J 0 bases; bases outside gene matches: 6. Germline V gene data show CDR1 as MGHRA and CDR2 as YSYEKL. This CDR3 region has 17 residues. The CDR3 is CASSQILAGEGSYEQYF. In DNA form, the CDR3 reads TGCGCCAGCAGCCAAATACTAGCGGGAGAGGGCTCCTACGAGCAGTACTTC.